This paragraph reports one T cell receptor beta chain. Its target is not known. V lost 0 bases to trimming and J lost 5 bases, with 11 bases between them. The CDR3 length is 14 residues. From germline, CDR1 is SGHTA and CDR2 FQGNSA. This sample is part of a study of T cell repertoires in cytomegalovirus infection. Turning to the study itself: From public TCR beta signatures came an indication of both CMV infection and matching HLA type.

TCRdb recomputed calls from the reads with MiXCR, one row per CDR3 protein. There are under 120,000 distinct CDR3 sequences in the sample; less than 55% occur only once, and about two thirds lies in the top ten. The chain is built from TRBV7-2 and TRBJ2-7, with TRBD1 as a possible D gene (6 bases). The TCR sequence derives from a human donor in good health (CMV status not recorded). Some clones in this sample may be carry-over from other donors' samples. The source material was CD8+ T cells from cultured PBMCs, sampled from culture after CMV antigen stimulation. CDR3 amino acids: CASSLAGAGHEQYF. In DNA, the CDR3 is TGTGCCAGCAGCTTAGCGGGGGCAGGACACGAGCAGTACTTC.